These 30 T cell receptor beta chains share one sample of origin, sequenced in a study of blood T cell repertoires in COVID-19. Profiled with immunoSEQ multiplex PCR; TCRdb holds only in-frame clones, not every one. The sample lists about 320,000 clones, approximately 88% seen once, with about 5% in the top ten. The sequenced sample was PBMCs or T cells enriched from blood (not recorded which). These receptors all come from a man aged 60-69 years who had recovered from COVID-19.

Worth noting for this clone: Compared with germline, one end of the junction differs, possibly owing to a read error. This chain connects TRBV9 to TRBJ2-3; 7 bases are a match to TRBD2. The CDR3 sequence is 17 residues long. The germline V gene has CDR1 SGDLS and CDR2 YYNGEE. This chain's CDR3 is CASSATGGPPGRDPQYF. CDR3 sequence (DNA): TGTGCCAGCAGCGCCACGGGGGGACCCCCCGGGCGAGATCCGCAGTATTTT.

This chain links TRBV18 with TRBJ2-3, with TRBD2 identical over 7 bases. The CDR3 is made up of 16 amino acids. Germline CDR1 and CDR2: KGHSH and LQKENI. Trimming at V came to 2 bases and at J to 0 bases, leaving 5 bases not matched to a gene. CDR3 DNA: TGTGCCAGCTCACCAGCTAGCGGACTTAGCACAGATACGCAGTATTTT. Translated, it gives CASSPASGLSTDTQYF.

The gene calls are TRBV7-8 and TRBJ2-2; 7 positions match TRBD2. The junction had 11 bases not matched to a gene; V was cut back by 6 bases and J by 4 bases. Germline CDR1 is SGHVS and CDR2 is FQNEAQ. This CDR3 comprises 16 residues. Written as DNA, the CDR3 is TGTGCCAGCAGAAACGGGGGGTCGGGTTCCACCGGGGAGCTGTTTTTT. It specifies CASRNGGSGSTGELFF.

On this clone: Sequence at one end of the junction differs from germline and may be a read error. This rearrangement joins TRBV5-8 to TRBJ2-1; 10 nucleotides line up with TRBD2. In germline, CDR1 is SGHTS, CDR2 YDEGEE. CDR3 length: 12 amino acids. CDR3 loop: CASQGTAGGLVF. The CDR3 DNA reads TGTGCCAGCCAAGGGACAGCGGGAGGGTTGGTCTTC.

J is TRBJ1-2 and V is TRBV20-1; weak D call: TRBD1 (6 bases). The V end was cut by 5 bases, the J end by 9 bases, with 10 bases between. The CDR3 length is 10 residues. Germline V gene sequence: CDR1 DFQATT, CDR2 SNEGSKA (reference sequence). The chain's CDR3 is CSAWDNSYTF. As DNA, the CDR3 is TGCAGTGCTTGGGACAATAGCTACACCTTC.

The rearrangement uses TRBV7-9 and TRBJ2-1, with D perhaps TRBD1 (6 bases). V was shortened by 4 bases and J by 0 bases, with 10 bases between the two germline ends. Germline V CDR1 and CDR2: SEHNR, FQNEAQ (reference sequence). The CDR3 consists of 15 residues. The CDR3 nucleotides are TGTGCCAGCAGCTCAATGGGGGCCTCCTACAATGAGCAGTTCTTC. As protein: CASSSMGASYNEQFF. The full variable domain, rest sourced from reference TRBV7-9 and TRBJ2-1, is DTGVSQNPRHKITKRGQNVTFRCDPISEHNRLYWYRQTLGQGPEFLTYFQNEAQLEKSRLLSDRFSAERPKGSFSTLEIQRTEQGDSAMYLCASSSMGASYNEQFFGPGTRLTVL.

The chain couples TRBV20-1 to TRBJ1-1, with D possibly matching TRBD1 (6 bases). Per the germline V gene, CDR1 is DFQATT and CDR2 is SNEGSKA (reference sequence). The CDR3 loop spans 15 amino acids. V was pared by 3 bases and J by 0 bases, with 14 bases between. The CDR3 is CSASSPQGMNTEAFF. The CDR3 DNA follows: TGCAGTGCTAGTAGTCCTCAGGGGATGAACACTGAAGCTTTCTTT.

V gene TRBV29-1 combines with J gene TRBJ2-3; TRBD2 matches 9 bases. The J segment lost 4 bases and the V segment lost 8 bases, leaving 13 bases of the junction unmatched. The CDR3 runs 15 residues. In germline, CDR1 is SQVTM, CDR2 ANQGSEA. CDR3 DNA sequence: TGCAGCACCCGACGGTATAGCGGGAGAGCAGATACGCAGTATTTT. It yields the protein CSTRRYSGRADTQYF.

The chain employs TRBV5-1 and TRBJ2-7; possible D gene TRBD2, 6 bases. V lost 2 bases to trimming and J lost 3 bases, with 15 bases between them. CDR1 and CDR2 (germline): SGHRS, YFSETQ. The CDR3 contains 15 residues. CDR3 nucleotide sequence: TGCGCCAGCAGCTTAGGGGCACCGGGAGACTACGAGCAGTACTTC. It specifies CASSLGAPGDYEQYF.

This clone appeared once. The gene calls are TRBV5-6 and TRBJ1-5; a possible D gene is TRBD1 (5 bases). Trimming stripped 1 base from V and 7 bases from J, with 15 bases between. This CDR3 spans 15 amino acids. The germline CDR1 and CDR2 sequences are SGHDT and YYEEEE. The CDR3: CASSLRGHLNQPQHF. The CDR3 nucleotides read TGTGCCAGCAGCTTGCGCGGACATCTTAACCAGCCCCAGCATTTT.

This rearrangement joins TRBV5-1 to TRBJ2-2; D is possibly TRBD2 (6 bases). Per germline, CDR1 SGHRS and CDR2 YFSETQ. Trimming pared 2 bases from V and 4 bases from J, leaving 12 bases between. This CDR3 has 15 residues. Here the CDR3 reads CASSFGGGGTGELFF. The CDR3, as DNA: TGCGCCAGCAGCTTTGGGGGAGGAGGCACCGGGGAGCTGTTTTTT.

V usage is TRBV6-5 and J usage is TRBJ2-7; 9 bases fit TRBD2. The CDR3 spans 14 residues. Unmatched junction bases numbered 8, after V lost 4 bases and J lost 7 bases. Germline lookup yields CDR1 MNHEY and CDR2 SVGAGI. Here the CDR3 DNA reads TGTGCCAGCAGTTGGGGACTAGCAGCCGCGGAGCAGTACTTC. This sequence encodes CASSWGLAAAEQYF.

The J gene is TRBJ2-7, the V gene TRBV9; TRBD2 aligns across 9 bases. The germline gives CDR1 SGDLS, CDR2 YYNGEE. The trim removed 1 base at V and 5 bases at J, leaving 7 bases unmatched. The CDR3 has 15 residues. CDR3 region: CASSVSSGNHDEQYF. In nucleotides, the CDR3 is TGTGCCAGCAGCGTATCTAGCGGGAACCATGACGAGCAGTACTTC.

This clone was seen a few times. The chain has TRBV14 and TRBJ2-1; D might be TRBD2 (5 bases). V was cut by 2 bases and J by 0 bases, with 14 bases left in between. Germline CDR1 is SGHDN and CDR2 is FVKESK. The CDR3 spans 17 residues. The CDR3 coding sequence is TGTGCCAGCAGCCAACTCGGCGGGCCAAGCTCCTACAATGAGCAGTTCTTC. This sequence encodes CASSQLGGPSSYNEQFF.

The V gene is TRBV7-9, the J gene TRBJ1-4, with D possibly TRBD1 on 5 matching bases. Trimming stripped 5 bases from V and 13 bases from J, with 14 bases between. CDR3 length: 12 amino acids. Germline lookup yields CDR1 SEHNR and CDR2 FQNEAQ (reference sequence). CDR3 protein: CASSGTGDALFF. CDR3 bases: TGTGCCAGCAGCGGGACGGGGGATGCACTGTTTTTT.

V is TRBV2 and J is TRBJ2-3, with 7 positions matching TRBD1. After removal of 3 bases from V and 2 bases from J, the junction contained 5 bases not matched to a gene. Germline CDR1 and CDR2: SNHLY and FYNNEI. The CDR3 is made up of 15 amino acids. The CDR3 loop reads CASSDTGVSTDTQYF. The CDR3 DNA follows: TGTGCCAGCAGTGACACAGGGGTATCCACAGATACGCAGTATTTT.

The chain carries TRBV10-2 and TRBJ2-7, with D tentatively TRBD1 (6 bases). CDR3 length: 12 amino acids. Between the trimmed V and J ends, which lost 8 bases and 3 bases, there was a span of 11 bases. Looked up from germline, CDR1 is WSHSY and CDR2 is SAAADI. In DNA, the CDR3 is TGCGCCAGCCGGGACAACCACTACGAGCAGTACTTC. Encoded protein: CASRDNHYEQYF.

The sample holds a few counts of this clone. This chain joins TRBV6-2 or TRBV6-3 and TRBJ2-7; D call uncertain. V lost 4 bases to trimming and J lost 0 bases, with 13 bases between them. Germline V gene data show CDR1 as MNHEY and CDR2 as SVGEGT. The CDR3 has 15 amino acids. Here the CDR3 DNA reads TGTGCCAGCAGTTTCCAGCCGGCTAGCTCCTACGAGCAGTACTTC. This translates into CASSFQPASSYEQYF.

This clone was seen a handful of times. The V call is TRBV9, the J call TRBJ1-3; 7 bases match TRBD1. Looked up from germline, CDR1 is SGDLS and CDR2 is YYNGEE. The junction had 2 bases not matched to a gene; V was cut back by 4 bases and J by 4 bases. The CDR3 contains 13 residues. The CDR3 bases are TGTGCCAGCAGCCCGACAGGGGGAAACACCATATATTTT. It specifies CASSPTGGNTIYF.

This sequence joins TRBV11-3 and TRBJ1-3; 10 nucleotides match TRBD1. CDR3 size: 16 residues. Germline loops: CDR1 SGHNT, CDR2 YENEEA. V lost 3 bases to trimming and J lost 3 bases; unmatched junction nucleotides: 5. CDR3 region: CASSFGQGVYGNTIYF. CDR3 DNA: TGTGCCAGCAGCTTCGGACAGGGGGTTTATGGAAACACCATATATTTT.

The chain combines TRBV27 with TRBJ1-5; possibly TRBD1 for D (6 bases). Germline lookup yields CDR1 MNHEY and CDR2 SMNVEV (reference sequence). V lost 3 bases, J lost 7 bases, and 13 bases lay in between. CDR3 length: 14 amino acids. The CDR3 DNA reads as TGTGCCAGCAGTTTCAACAGGGTTGGCCAGCCCCAGCATTTT. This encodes CASSFNRVGQPQHF.

The CDR3 here is CASSSIAGGRSSYNEQFF. The DNA of the CDR3 is TGCGCCAGCAGCTCGATAGCGGGAGGCCGGAGCTCCTACAATGAGCAGTTCTTC. The V gene is TRBV5-1, the J gene TRBJ2-1; 10 nucleotides match TRBD2. J gave up 0 bases and V 3 bases, and 9 bases lay outside the gene matches. The CDR3 is 18 amino acids. Germline-derived CDR1 and CDR2 are SGHRS and YFSETQ.

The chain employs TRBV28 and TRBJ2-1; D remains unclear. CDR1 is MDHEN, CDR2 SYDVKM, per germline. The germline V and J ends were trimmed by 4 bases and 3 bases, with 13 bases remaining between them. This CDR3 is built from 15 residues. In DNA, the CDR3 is TGTGCCAGCAGTTACGACTCGGGTCGCTACAATGAGCAGTTCTTC. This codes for CASSYDSGRYNEQFF.

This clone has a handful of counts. CDR3: CASSPTSGSTDTQYF. In nucleotides, the CDR3 is TGTGCCAGCAGTCCCACTAGCGGGAGCACAGATACGCAGTATTTT. The J gene is TRBJ2-3, the V gene TRBV6-5; the match to TRBD2 covers 9 bases. With V trimmed by 5 bases and J by 0 bases, 3 bases remained unmatched. This CDR3 is 15 amino acids long. Germline V lookup: CDR1 MNHEY, CDR2 SVGAGI.

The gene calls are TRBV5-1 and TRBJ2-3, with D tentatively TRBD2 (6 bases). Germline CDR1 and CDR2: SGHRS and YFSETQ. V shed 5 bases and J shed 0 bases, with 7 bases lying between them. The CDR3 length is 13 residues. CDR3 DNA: TGCGCCAGCAGGGGGGGAAGCACAGATACGCAGTATTTT. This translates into CASRGGSTDTQYF.

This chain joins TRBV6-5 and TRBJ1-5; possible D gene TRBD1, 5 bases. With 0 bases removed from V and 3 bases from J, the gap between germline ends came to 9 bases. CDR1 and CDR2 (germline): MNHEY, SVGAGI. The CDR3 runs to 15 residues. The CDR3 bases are TGTGCCAGCAGTTACTCGCGCAGGGACAATCAGCCCCAGCATTTT. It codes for CASSYSRRDNQPQHF.

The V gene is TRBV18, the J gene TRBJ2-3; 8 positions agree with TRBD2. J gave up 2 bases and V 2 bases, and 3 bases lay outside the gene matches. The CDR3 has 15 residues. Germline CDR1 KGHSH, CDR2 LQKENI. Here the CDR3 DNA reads TGTGCCAGCTCACCAAGACTAGCGCTCACAGATACGCAGTATTTT. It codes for CASSPRLALTDTQYF.

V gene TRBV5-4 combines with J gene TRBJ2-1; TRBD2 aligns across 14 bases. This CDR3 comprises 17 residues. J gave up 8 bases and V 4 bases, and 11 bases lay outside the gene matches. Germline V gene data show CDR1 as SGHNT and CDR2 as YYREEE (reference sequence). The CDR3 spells CASSPGLAGGLTDEQFF. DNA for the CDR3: TGTGCCAGCAGCCCCGGACTAGCGGGAGGCCTTACCGATGAGCAGTTCTTC.

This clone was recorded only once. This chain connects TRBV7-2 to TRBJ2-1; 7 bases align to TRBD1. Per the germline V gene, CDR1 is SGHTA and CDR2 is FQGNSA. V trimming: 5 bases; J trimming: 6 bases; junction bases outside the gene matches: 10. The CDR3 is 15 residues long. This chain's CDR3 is CASSLQGSLLNEQFF. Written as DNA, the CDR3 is TGTGCCAGCAGCCTACAGGGGTCGCTCCTCAATGAGCAGTTCTTC.

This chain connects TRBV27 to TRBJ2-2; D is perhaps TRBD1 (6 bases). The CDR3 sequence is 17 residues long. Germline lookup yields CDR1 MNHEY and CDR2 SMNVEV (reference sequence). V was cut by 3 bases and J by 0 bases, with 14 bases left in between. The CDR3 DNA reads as TGTGCCAGCAGTTTTAAATACCGACAGGCGAACACCGGGGAGCTGTTTTTT. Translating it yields CASSFKYRQANTGELFF.